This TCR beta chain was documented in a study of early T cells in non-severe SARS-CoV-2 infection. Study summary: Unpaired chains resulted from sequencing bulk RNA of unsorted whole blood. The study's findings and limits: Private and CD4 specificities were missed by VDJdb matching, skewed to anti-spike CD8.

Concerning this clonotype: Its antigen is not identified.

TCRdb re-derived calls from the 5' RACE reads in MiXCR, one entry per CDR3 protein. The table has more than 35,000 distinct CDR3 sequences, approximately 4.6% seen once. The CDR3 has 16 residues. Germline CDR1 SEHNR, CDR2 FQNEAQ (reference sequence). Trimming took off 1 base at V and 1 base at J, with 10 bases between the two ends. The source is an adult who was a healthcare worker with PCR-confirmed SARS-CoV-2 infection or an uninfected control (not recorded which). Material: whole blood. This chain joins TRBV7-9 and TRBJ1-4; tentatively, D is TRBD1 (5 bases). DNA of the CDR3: TGTGCCAGCAGCTTAGGGGGCGCAGGAACTAATGAAAAACTGTTTTTT. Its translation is CASSLGGAGTNEKLFF.